Below, 28 T cell receptor beta chains from the same sample are listed, as sequenced in a study of regulatory T cells in long-lasting Graves disease. Building the TCR beta libraries relied on iRepertoire HTBI primers, and CDR3 regions underwent Arm-PCR. TCRdb re-derived calls from the multiplex PCR reads in MiXCR, one entry per CDR3 protein. The sample has around 430,000 distinct CDR3 sequences, under 25% seen once. The time point was: persistent/refractory GD, antithyroid drugs over 5 years with positive TRAb. PBMC RNA was the source of the TCR library. Sequencing was performed on peripheral blood mononuclear cells (PBMCs), taken when the disease was refractory, from a patient treated with antithyroid drugs. The receptors here all came from a female donor with Graves disease.

In regard to this clonotype: Because the CDR3 is missing its conserved closing phenylalanine or tryptophan, this is likely a read error. The chain couples TRBV7-9 to TRBJ1-2; no reliable D call. The CDR3 is made up of 14 amino acids. The ends were cut back, 5 bases at V and 4 bases at J, with 14 bases in the middle. CDR1 is SEHNR and CDR2 is FQNEAQ in the germline V gene (reference sequence). CDR3 residues: CASSPPLEGYGYTS. CDR3 sequence (DNA): TGTGCCAGCAGCCCACCTTTAGAGGGCTATGGCTACACCTCC.

This clonotype has at least ten counts. V gene TRBV29-1 combines with J gene TRBJ2-7; D unclear. The V gene's germline CDR1 is SQVTM and CDR2 ANQGSEA. The CDR3 is 17 amino acids. V was pared by 0 bases and J by 4 bases, with 22 bases between. The CDR3 here is CSVEDRTRCCSPYEQYF. CDR3 DNA sequence: TGCAGCGTTGAAGATCGGACCCGTTGCTGTAGTCCGTACGAGCAGTACTTC.

This clonotype has a count of ten or more. The chain combines TRBV28 with TRBJ1-2; 8 bases are a match to TRBD1. CDR3 size: 14 residues. V lost 10 bases and J lost 0; bases outside the gene matches: 7. The germline V gene encodes CDR1 MDHEN and CDR2 SYDVKM. The CDR3 nucleotides read TGTGCCACCCGACAGGGGTTAGCTAACTATGGCTACACCTTC. Protein product: CATRQGLANYGYTF.

This clonotype has a count of ten or more. The chain uses TRBV6-2 or TRBV6-3 and TRBJ2-7; 8 nucleotides agree with TRBD1. Germline V gene sequence: CDR1 MNHEY, CDR2 SVGEGT. The CDR3 runs 14 residues. The J segment lost 1 base and the V segment lost 5 bases, leaving 4 bases of the junction unmatched. CDR3 sequence reads: CASSMDRVSYEQYF. CDR3 in DNA: TGTGCCAGCAGTATGGACAGGGTGTCCTACGAGCAGTACTTC.

This clonotype was observed once. This clone may be a read error of a much larger clone one base away. The V and J genes are TRBV12-3 or TRBV12-4 and TRBJ1-5; D perhaps matches TRBD1 (5 bases). CDR3 length: 16 residues. This chain's CDR3 is CASSFKGHYSNQPPHF. The CDR3 nucleotides read TGTGCCAGCAGTTTCAAGGGGCACTATAGCAATCAGCCCCCGCATTTT.

At least ten counts were recorded for this clonotype. The V gene is TRBV19, the J gene TRBJ2-7; D possibly corresponds to TRBD1 (6 bases). The CDR3 runs to 15 residues. Germline lookup yields CDR1 LNHDA and CDR2 SQIVND (reference sequence). V lost 3 bases and J 3 bases, leaving 15 bases between the germline ends. CDR3 region: CASSIGAQGFYEQYF. The CDR3 nucleotides read TGTGCCAGTAGTATTGGTGCACAGGGCTTCTACGAGCAGTACTTC. The complete variable domain, with remaining parts taken from reference TRBV19 and TRBJ2-7, reads DGGITQSPKYLFRKEGQNVTLSCEQNLNHDAMYWYRQDPGQGLRLIYYSQIVNDFQKGDIAEGYSVSREKKESFPLTVTSAQKNPTAFYLCASSIGAQGFYEQYFGPGTRLTVT.

This clonotype showed up many times. This CDR3 is CASTPQGPDYGYTF. As DNA, the CDR3 is TGTGCCAGCACACCACAGGGCCCGGACTATGGCTACACCTTC. This chain connects TRBV28 to TRBJ1-2, with D possibly TRBD1 on 6 matching bases. The germline V gene encodes CDR1 MDHEN and CDR2 SYDVKM. This CDR3 spans 14 amino acids. V was clipped by 7 bases and J by 3 bases, with 15 bases between them.

About this clonotype itself: A clone one base away is much larger, so this may be a read error. As the CDR3 is not closed by the conserved phenylalanine or tryptophan, this likely results from a read error. The rearrangement uses TRBV7-2 and TRBJ1-1; D remains unclear. The germline CDR1 and CDR2 sequences are SGHTA and FQGNSA. The CDR3 has 11 residues. V lost 6 bases, J lost 6 bases, and 8 bases lay in between. This CDR3 reads CASRAGPEAFL. CDR3 DNA sequence: TGTGCCAGCAGGGCGGGCCCTGAAGCTTTCCTT.

The sample holds many counts of this clonotype. V is TRBV12-3 or TRBV12-4 and J is TRBJ2-1; D is undetermined. The ends were cut back, 3 bases at V and 3 bases at J, with 6 bases in the middle. The CDR3 is made up of 13 amino acids. The CDR3: CASSLNNYNEQFF. CDR3 sequence (DNA): TGTGCCAGCAGTTTGAACAACTACAATGAGCAGTTCTTC.

This clonotype was recorded at least ten times. DNA for the CDR3: TGTGCCAGCAGGACAAGCCAGGTAAAGGGGGACACTGAAGCTTTCTTT. Protein product: CASRTSQVKGDTEAFF. This rearrangement joins TRBV6-1 to TRBJ1-1; D perhaps matches TRBD1 (6 bases). Trimming stripped 6 bases from V and 3 bases from J, with 20 bases between. Germline V gene lookup returns CDR1 MNHNS and CDR2 SASEGT. The CDR3 consists of 16 residues.

The rearrangement uses TRBV7-3 and TRBJ1-2, with 7 bases identical to TRBD1. This CDR3 contains 13 residues. CDR1 and CDR2 from the germline V gene are SGHTA and FQGTGA. With V trimmed by 6 bases and J by 8 bases, 9 bases remained unmatched. The CDR3 loop is CASSWDSLGGYTF. The CDR3 nucleotides read TGTGCCAGCAGTTGGGACAGCCTCGGGGGCTACACCTTC.

The chain joins TRBV24-1 to TRBJ2-1; D possibly matches TRBD1 or TRBD2 (6 bases each). The CDR3 totals 16 residues. V was cut by 3 bases and J by 8 bases, with 19 bases left in between. CDR1 is KGHDR, CDR2 SFDVKD, per germline. The DNA for the CDR3 is TGTGCCACCAGTGATGAAGGACGGGGGCGTTTTCATGAGCAGTTCTTC. Translation: CATSDEGRGRFHEQFF.

The chain is built from TRBV4-1 and TRBJ1-1; D uncertain. Trimming removed 0 bases at V and 4 bases at J, with 6 bases between. The CDR3 contains 13 residues. CDR1 MGHRA and CDR2 YSYEKL come from the germline V gene. Here the CDR3 reads CASSQDASTEAFF. The CDR3 DNA reads TGCGCCAGCAGCCAAGACGCCAGCACTGAAGCTTTCTTT.

This chain connects TRBV12-3 or TRBV12-4 to TRBJ1-2; no clear D gene. This CDR3 region has 15 residues. Trimming removed 0 bases at V and 4 bases at J, with 12 bases between. The chain's CDR3 is CASSLALGEIYGYTF. For the CDR3, the DNA is TGTGCCAGCAGTTTAGCGCTCGGGGAAATCTATGGCTACACCTTC.

The sample holds many counts of this clonotype. The chain joins TRBV3-1 to TRBJ1-4; D perhaps matches TRBD1 (6 bases). With 0 bases removed from V and 8 bases from J, the gap between germline ends came to 13 bases. Germline V gene sequence: CDR1 LGHDT, CDR2 YNNKEL (reference sequence). The CDR3 has 15 residues. For the CDR3, the DNA is TGTGCCAGCAGCCAAGATGTCTCAGGGGACGAAAAACTGTTTTTT. Protein product: CASSQDVSGDEKLFF.

This clonotype was observed a few times. The chain employs TRBV6-1 and TRBJ1-3; 8 nucleotides match TRBD1. V was pared by 9 bases and J by 0 bases, with 13 bases of the junction left unmatched. This CDR3 spans 17 amino acids. CDR1 MNHNS and CDR2 SASEGT come from the germline V gene. The CDR3 DNA follows: TGTGCCAGTATGATGGCAGGGGGCCCCTACTCTGGAAACACCATATATTTT. It translates to CASMMAGGPYSGNTIYF.

The V call is TRBV4-2, the J call TRBJ1-1, with a weak D call TRBD1 (5 bases). V was clipped by 1 base and J by 2 bases, with 11 bases between them. Germline assignment: CDR1 LGHNA and CDR2 YNFKEQ. The CDR3 totals 15 residues. CDR3 sequence: CASSQGGRANTEAFF. The DNA of the CDR3 is TGTGCCAGCAGCCAAGGGGGCAGGGCAAACACTGAAGCTTTCTTT.

The rearrangement joins TRBV6-5 to TRBJ2-1; the match to TRBD1 covers 8 bases. The CDR3 totals 17 residues. Unmatched junction bases numbered 6, after V lost 0 bases and J lost 2 bases. CDR1 is MNHEY, CDR2 SVGAGI, per germline. CDR3 in DNA: TGTGCCAGCAGTTACTCGAGATCGGGACAGGCCTACAATGAGCAGTTCTTC. Amino acids: CASSYSRSGQAYNEQFF.

This clonotype was picked up many times. The chain recombines TRBV7-2 with TRBJ2-5, with 8 positions matching TRBD2. This CDR3 has 16 amino acids. V lost 1 base, J lost 5 bases, and 9 bases stayed unmatched. The V gene's germline CDR1 is SGHTA and CDR2 FQGNSA. As DNA, the CDR3 is TGTGCCAGCAGCTTAGGGCAGCGGGAGATTGAGGAGACCCAGTACTTC. It codes for CASSLGQREIEETQYF.

This clonotype was recorded at least ten times. This chain uses TRBV2 with TRBJ2-7, with TRBD2 identical over 10 bases. V was clipped by 8 bases and J by 5 bases; unmatched bases: 3. Germline V gives CDR1 SNHLY, CDR2 FYNNEI. The CDR3 has 12 residues. CDR3 coding DNA: TGTGCCAGCCAAGGACTAGCGGACGAGCAGTACTTC. Its protein product is CASQGLADEQYF.

V gene TRBV28 combines with J gene TRBJ1-2; 9 bases align to TRBD1. This CDR3 has 13 amino acids. The trim removed 6 bases at V and 6 bases at J, leaving 5 bases unmatched. The germline V gene encodes CDR1 MDHEN and CDR2 SYDVKM. CDR3 region: CASSTTGGHGYTF. CDR3 sequence (DNA): TGTGCCAGCAGCACTACAGGGGGCCATGGCTACACCTTC.

This clonotype came up many times. The rearrangement uses TRBV20-1 and TRBJ2-7; 8 bases map to TRBD1. The CDR3 extends over 13 amino acids. Germline V CDR1 and CDR2: DFQATT, SNEGSKA (reference sequence). CDR3 protein: CSAGGKLGYEQYF. CDR3 bases: TGCAGCGCAGGGGGCAAACTAGGCTACGAGCAGTACTTC.

This chain joins TRBV18 and TRBJ1-5, with a possible D match to TRBD1 (6 bases). Germline V lookup: CDR1 KGHSH, CDR2 LQKENI. The CDR3 length is 14 residues. V was shortened by 3 bases and J by 5 bases, with 11 bases between the two germline ends. CDR3 residues: CASSPEGGDQPQHF. The CDR3, as DNA: TGTGCCAGCTCACCGGAGGGGGGAGATCAGCCCCAGCATTTT.

This clonotype was counted many times. The chain couples TRBV28 to TRBJ1-1; possibly TRBD1 for D (6 bases). This CDR3 region has 16 residues. The germline CDR1 and CDR2 sequences are MDHEN and SYDVKM. V lost 1 base and J 4 bases, leaving 16 bases between the germline ends. In DNA form, the CDR3 reads TGTGCCAGCAGTTTATTCGACAGGAAATGGGGCACTGAAGCTTTCTTT. This sequence encodes CASSLFDRKWGTEAFF. The whole variable domain, remainder taken from reference TRBV28 and TRBJ1-1, is DVKVTQSSRYLVKRTGEKVFLECVQDMDHENMFWYRQDPGLGLRLIYFSYDVKMKEKGDIPEGYSVSREKKERFSLILESASTNQTSMYLCASSLFDRKWGTEAFFGQGTRLTVV.

The chain carries TRBV24-1 and TRBJ2-7; TRBD1 might be the D (5 bases). The CDR3 runs to 13 residues. V was trimmed by 4 bases and J by 2 bases, leaving 8 bases between them. Germline assignment: CDR1 KGHDR and CDR2 SFDVKD. CDR3: CATSDGHTYEQYF. CDR3 DNA sequence: TGTGCCACCAGTGACGGACACACCTACGAGCAGTACTTC.

This clonotype was recorded many times. A much larger clone is a single base away; this may be a read error. The chain combines TRBV6-5 with TRBJ2-7; D is unresolved. Trimming pared 7 bases from V and 0 bases from J, leaving 4 bases between. The CDR3 spans 11 residues. Germline V lookup: CDR1 MNHEY, CDR2 SVGAGI. In DNA form, the CDR3 reads TGTGCCAGCACTTCCTCCTACGAGCAGTACTTC. This encodes CASTSSYEQYF.

In its sample, this clonotype was seen many times. The chain is built from TRBV6-1 and TRBJ1-1; no clear D gene. The length of the CDR3 is 12 residues. Germline CDR1 is MNHNS and CDR2 is SASEGT. The V and J ends lost 6 bases and 5 bases respectively, with 10 bases between them. The CDR3 DNA reads as TGTGCCAGCAGCCCCCGATGGACTGAAGCTTTCTTT. Translation gives CASSPRWTEAFF.

V gene TRBV7-6 combines with J gene TRBJ2-5; maybe TRBD1 (5 bases). Trimming left V 5 bases short and J 5 bases short, with 18 bases between. This CDR3 comprises 15 residues. Per the germline V gene, CDR1 is SGHVS and CDR2 is FNYEAQ. CDR3 nucleotides: TGTGCCAGCAGCAGGGTGGTAGGGGCAATGGAGACCCAGTACTTC. It codes for CASSRVVGAMETQYF.